This entry features one TCR beta chain sequence. Its antigen remains unknown. The CDR3 runs to 16 residues. Germline V gives CDR1 MRHNA, CDR2 SNTAGT. V gave up 5 bases and J gave up 0 bases; unmatched junction bases: 7. The entry originates in a study of radiotherapy plus CTLA-4 blockade in lung cancer. Study outcomes and limitations: Response, reportedly, was best predicted by interferon-beta along with early blood T cell clone dynamics.

Assay used: immunoSEQ multiplex PCR; TCRdb lists only in-frame clones, some missing. The data contain tens of thousands of clones, 78% of them singletons. Sequenced here: peripheral blood, sampled from a patient treated with radiotherapy plus ipilimumab. The TCR comes from a human donor with non-small cell lung cancer who had a complete response to radiotherapy plus ipilimumab. The chain uses TRBV6-4 and TRBJ2-3; 8 bases agree with TRBD2. Here the CDR3 reads CASSMFGGASTDTQYF. The CDR3 DNA reads TGTGCCAGCAGTATGTTCGGGGGGGCCAGCACAGATACGCAGTATTTT.